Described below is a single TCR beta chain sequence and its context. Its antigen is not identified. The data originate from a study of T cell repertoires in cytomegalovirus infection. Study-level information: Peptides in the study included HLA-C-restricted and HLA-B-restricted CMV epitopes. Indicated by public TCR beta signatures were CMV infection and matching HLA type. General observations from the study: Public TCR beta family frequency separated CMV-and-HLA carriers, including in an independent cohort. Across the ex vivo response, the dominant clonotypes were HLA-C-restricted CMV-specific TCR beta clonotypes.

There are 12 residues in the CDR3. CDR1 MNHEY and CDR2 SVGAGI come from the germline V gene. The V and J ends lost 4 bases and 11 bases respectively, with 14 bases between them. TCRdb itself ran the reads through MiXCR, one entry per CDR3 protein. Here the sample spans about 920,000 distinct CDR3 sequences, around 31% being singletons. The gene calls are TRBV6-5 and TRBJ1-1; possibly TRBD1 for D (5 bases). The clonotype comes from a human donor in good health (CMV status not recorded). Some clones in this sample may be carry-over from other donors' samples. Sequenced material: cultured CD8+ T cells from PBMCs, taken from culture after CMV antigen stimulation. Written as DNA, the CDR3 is TGTGCCAGCAGTTCCCTTTTGGGGGAGGCTTTCTTT. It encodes CASSSLLGEAFF.